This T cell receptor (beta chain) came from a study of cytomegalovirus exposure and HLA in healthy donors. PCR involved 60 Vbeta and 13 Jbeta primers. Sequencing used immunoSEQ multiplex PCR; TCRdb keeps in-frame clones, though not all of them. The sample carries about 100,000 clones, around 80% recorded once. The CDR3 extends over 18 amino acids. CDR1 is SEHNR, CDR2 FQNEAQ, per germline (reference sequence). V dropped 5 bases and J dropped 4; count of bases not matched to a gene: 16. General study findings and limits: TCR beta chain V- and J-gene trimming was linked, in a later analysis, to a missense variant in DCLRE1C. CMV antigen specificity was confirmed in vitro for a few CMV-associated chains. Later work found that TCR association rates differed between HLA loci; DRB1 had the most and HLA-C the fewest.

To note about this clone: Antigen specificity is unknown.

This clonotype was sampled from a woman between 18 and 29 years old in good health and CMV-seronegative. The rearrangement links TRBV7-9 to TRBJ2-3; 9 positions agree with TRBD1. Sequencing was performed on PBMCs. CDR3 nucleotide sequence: TGTGCCAGCAGCCCCTCTTTTCTGGGACAGGGTTTGGCAGATACGCAGTATTTT. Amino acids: CASSPSFLGQGLADTQYF.